This TCR beta chain is drawn from a study of control samples from healthy donors and cancer patients. Profiled with immunoSEQ multiplex PCR; TCRdb holds only in-frame clones, not every one. The data show 30,000 to 35,000 clones, with around 87% seen just once and about 1.6% held by the top ten. This clonotype was obtained from a woman between 40 and 55 years old with lung cancer. The material sequenced was PBMCs.

Here the CDR3 reads CASSNQGGNTEAFF. The CDR3 nucleotides read TGTGCCAGCAGCAACCAGGGGGGGAACACTGAAGCTTTCTTT. The chain joins TRBV11-2 to TRBJ1-1; TRBD1 aligns across 7 bases. The junction had 4 bases not matched to a gene; V was cut back by 5 bases and J by 1 base. This CDR3 contains 14 residues. Germline V gene sequence: CDR1 SGHAT, CDR2 FQNNGV.